This is a list of T cell receptor beta chains from one sample in a study of blood T cell repertoires in COVID-19. Produced via immunoSEQ multiplex PCR; TCRdb's table is partial and in-frame only. This table has roughly 65,000 clones, approximately 80% appearing once. Sequenced input: peripheral blood. The receptors come from a human donor in a cohort sampled during active COVID-19. Each CDR3 is given with its conserved first and last residue. The D gene is left open where the match is weak. Some rows mark clone size as missing; the rest say once, few, many or name a class of expanded clone.

clone size: -
V gene: TRBV7-2
J gene: TRBJ2-7
D gene: TRBD1
CDR3 DNA: TGTGCCAGCAGGGGGACAGGGGGCACCTACGAGCAGTACTTC
CDR3 protein: CASRGTGGTYEQYF

clone size: -
V gene: TRBV7-2
J gene: TRBJ1-3
D gene: -
CDR3 DNA: TGTGCCAGCAGCTTATCCGGGGGAACCTCTGGAAACACCATATATTTT
CDR3 protein: CASSLSGGTSGNTIYF

clone size: -
V gene: TRBV18
J gene: TRBJ1-1
D gene: TRBD1
CDR3 DNA: TGTGCCAGCTCACCTAGGGACAGGGGCAGAAACACTGAAGCTTTCTTT
CDR3 protein: CASSPRDRGRNTEAFF

clone size: -
V gene: TRBV9
J gene: TRBJ2-5
D gene: TRBD2
CDR3 DNA: TGTGCCAGCAGCGCCGGGACTAGCGGGTTACAAGAGACCCAGTACTTC
CDR3 protein: CASSAGTSGLQETQYF

clone size: many
V gene: TRBV18
J gene: TRBJ1-1
D gene: TRBD1
CDR3 DNA: TGTGCCAGCTCACCCGGGACAGGGGGGACTGAAGCTTTCTTT
CDR3 protein: CASSPGTGGTEAFF

clone size: -
V gene: TRBV7-2
J gene: TRBJ2-5
D gene: -
CDR3 DNA: TGTGCCAGCAGCTTAGCCGGGGAGACCCAGTACTTC
CDR3 protein: CASSLAGETQYF

clone size: once
V gene: TRBV5-1
J gene: TRBJ2-7
D gene: TRBD1
CDR3 DNA: TGCGCCAGCAGCACGGACAGGCCCTACGAGCAGTACTTC
CDR3 protein: CASSTDRPYEQYF

clone size: -
V gene: TRBV7-8
J gene: TRBJ2-1
D gene: TRBD2
CDR3 DNA: TGTGCCAGCAGCTTAGATGGTCCTAGCGGTAATGAGCAGTTCTTC
CDR3 protein: CASSLDGPSGNEQFF

clone size: -
V gene: TRBV14
J gene: TRBJ1-6
D gene: TRBD1
CDR3 DNA: TGTGCCAGCAGCCCTCGACAGGGGAATAATTCACCCCTCCACTTT
CDR3 protein: CASSPRQGNNSPLHF

clone size: -
V gene: TRBV11-2
J gene: TRBJ2-1
D gene: TRBD2
CDR3 DNA: TGTGCCAGCAGCCCGGGACTAGCGGGGACTAATGAGCAGTTCTTC
CDR3 protein: CASSPGLAGTNEQFF

clone size: -
V gene: TRBV19
J gene: TRBJ1-5
D gene: -
CDR3 DNA: TGTGCCAGTAGTATCTCTGGGGCTCAGCCCCAGCATTTT
CDR3 protein: CASSISGAQPQHF

clone size: -
V gene: TRBV19
J gene: TRBJ1-2
D gene: TRBD1
CDR3 DNA: TGTGCCAGTAGTATTTCGGGGGGACAGGAGGATGGCTACACCTTC
CDR3 protein: CASSISGGQEDGYTF

clone size: -
V gene: TRBV24-1
J gene: TRBJ2-2
D gene: TRBD1
CDR3 DNA: TGTGCCACCAGTGATCCCGGGACAGGGGGCCCCGGGGAGCTGTTTTTT
CDR3 protein: CATSDPGTGGPGELFF

clone size: once
V gene: TRBV3-1/TRBV3-2
J gene: TRBJ1-2
D gene: -
CDR3 DNA: TGTGCCAGCAGCCAAGGAACGGGGAACGGCTACACCTTC
CDR3 protein: CASSQGTGNGYTF

clone size: -
V gene: TRBV15
J gene: TRBJ2-7
D gene: TRBD2
CDR3 DNA: TGTGCCACCAGCAGAACAGGGCTAGCGGGATCAAAAAAGTACTTC
CDR3 protein: CATSRTGLAGSKKYF

clone size: -
V gene: TRBV11-2
J gene: TRBJ2-1
D gene: -
CDR3 DNA: TGTGCCAGCAGCCCGCCAAGTATAGGGCGGGTTTACAATGAGCAGTTCTTC
CDR3 protein: CASSPPSIGRVYNEQFF

clone size: few
V gene: TRBV29-1
J gene: TRBJ2-5
D gene: -
CDR3 DNA: TGCAGCGTCCACGGGTCCTCCGGGGAGACCCAGTACTTC
CDR3 protein: CSVHGSSGETQYF

clone size: -
V gene: TRBV11-2
J gene: TRBJ2-3
D gene: TRBD2
CDR3 DNA: TGTGCCAGCAGCTTGGGCCTAGCGGGGGGAGATACGCAGTATTTT
CDR3 protein: CASSLGLAGGDTQYF

clone size: -
V gene: TRBV7-8
J gene: TRBJ2-6
D gene: -
CDR3 DNA: TGTGCCAGCAGCTTAGTGTATCGGGGCTCTGGGGCCAACGTCCTGACTTTC
CDR3 protein: CASSLVYRGSGANVLTF

clone size: -
V gene: TRBV30
J gene: TRBJ2-3
D gene: TRBD1
CDR3 DNA: TGTGCCTGGGGAAAAGGGGGCGCGGGCACAGATACGCAGTATTTT
CDR3 protein: CAWGKGGAGTDTQYF

clone size: -
V gene: TRBV7-6
J gene: TRBJ1-6
D gene: -
CDR3 DNA: TGTGCCAGCAGCTTCCTCTTTGATTCACCCCTCCACTTT
CDR3 protein: CASSFLFDSPLHF

clone size: few
V gene: TRBV19
J gene: TRBJ2-3
D gene: TRBD2
CDR3 DNA: TGTGCCAGTAGGTCGCGGGAGGCCGCAGATACGCAGTATTTT
CDR3 protein: CASRSREAADTQYF

clone size: -
V gene: TRBV7-8
J gene: TRBJ1-4
D gene: -
CDR3 DNA: TGTGCCAGCAGCGACATGCCAGGGATTAATGAAAAACTGTTTTTT
CDR3 protein: CASSDMPGINEKLFF

clone size: -
V gene: TRBV2
J gene: TRBJ2-3
D gene: TRBD2
CDR3 DNA: TGTGCCAGCAGGACGGGGGTAGCGGGACAAGTGGATACGCAGTATTTT
CDR3 protein: CASRTGVAGQVDTQYF

clone size: -
V gene: TRBV4-3
J gene: TRBJ1-1
D gene: TRBD1
CDR3 DNA: TGCGCCAGCAGCCAAGGATACAGGGGGTTATACACTGAAGCTTTCTTT
CDR3 protein: CASSQGYRGLYTEAFF

clone size: few
V gene: TRBV6-1
J gene: TRBJ2-7
D gene: -
CDR3 DNA: TGTGCCAGCAGTGAAAGGCGGTCGCCCTACGAGCAGTACTTC
CDR3 protein: CASSERRSPYEQYF

clone size: -
V gene: TRBV7-2
J gene: TRBJ2-7
D gene: TRBD1
CDR3 DNA: TGTGCCAGCAGCTTATATTACCCCGGGACAGGGAGGAACGAGCAGTACTTC
CDR3 protein: CASSLYYPGTGRNEQYF

clone size: -
V gene: TRBV9
J gene: TRBJ1-1
D gene: TRBD1
CDR3 DNA: TGTGCCAGCAGCGTTGGGACAGGGATGAACACTGAAGCTTTCTTT
CDR3 protein: CASSVGTGMNTEAFF

clone size: -
V gene: TRBV28
J gene: TRBJ2-5
D gene: -
CDR3 DNA: TGTGCCAGCAGTTTCGGTTTGTCCGTCCAGTACTTC
CDR3 protein: CASSFGLSVQYF

clone size: once
V gene: TRBV7-2
J gene: TRBJ2-7
D gene: TRBD1
CDR3 DNA: TGTGCCAGCAGCTCCAACAGGGGGCGGAACGAGCAGTACTTC
CDR3 protein: CASSSNRGRNEQYF

clone size: -
V gene: TRBV5-1
J gene: TRBJ2-3
D gene: -
CDR3 DNA: TGCGCCAGCAGCTTGGGGGACTCAACAGATACGCAGTATTTT
CDR3 protein: CASSLGDSTDTQYF

clone size: -
V gene: TRBV25-1
J gene: TRBJ2-1
D gene: TRBD2
CDR3 DNA: TGTGCCAGCAGTGGGATTAGCGGGGCCTCCTACAATGAGCAGTTCTTC
CDR3 protein: CASSGISGASYNEQFF

clone size: -
V gene: TRBV10-3
J gene: TRBJ2-1
D gene: -
CDR3 DNA: TGTGCCACCAGTATGGACACTTACAATGAGCAGTTCTTC
CDR3 protein: CATSMDTYNEQFF

clone size: -
V gene: TRBV28
J gene: TRBJ1-2
D gene: -
CDR3 DNA: TGTGCCAGCAGTTACCGGCAGGGGTATGGCTACACCTTC
CDR3 protein: CASSYRQGYGYTF

clone size: -
V gene: TRBV28
J gene: TRBJ1-5
D gene: TRBD1
CDR3 DNA: TGTGCCAGCAGTTGGCTAACAGGGGTTAATCAGCCCCAGCATTTT
CDR3 protein: CASSWLTGVNQPQHF

clone size: -
V gene: TRBV5-1
J gene: TRBJ2-1
D gene: TRBD1
CDR3 DNA: TGCGCCAGCAGCACGGGGGGACAGGGCGTAGGCAATGAGCAGTTCTTC
CDR3 protein: CASSTGGQGVGNEQFF

clone size: -
V gene: TRBV4-2
J gene: TRBJ1-6
D gene: -
CDR3 DNA: TGTGCCAGCAGCCAAGAGGGGGCACAGGGATTCTCCTATAATTCACCCCTCCACTTT
CDR3 protein: CASSQEGAQGFSYNSPLHF

clone size: -
V gene: TRBV19
J gene: TRBJ1-4
D gene: TRBD1
CDR3 DNA: TGTGCCAGTAGTATACCAGGGGGATCGGCTGAAAAACTGTTTTTT
CDR3 protein: CASSIPGGSAEKLFF

clone size: -
V gene: TRBV24-1
J gene: TRBJ1-5
D gene: -
CDR3 DNA: TGTGCCACCAGTGACCAGGGTTCATTTCAGCCCCAGCATTTT
CDR3 protein: CATSDQGSFQPQHF

clone size: -
V gene: TRBV11-1
J gene: TRBJ2-7
D gene: -
CDR3 DNA: TGTGCCAGCAGCTTAGGGACAGTAGGGTACGAGCAGTACTTC
CDR3 protein: CASSLGTVGYEQYF

clone size: once
V gene: TRBV28
J gene: TRBJ1-1
D gene: TRBD1
CDR3 DNA: TGTGCCAGCAGTTCATCCGCAGGACAGGCTCATACTGAAGCTTTCTTT
CDR3 protein: CASSSSAGQAHTEAFF